Each of the 14 T cell receptor beta chains below was sequenced from the same sample in a study of T cells in localized non-small cell lung cancer (dated by TCRdb to the early 2020s). Library generation was performed with the immunoSEQ multiplex PCR assay. In TCRdb, the immuneACCESS table is reduced to in-frame sequences with V and J assigned. These tables do not hold every clone; where another copy was compared, an unresolved V gene accounts for under half, and the others remain unexplained. In this sample the table shows over 55,000 clones, about 90% of which occur a single time. The ten biggest clones cover roughly 1.8% of the sample. The material sequenced was peripheral blood, taken before any cancer treatment. These receptors all come from a woman aged 40-75 years with stage I lung adenocarcinoma.

This sequence joins TRBV2 and TRBJ1-1; a possible D gene is TRBD1 (5 bases). Germline V gene lookup returns CDR1 SNHLY and CDR2 FYNNEI. Trimming stripped 4 bases from V and 8 bases from J, with 11 bases between. The CDR3 is 12 residues long. The CDR3 reads CASSAGSLEAFF. DNA for the CDR3: TGTGCCAGCAGTGCAGGGAGTTTGGAAGCTTTCTTT. Full variable domain (rest looked up from reference TRBV2 and TRBJ1-1): EPEVTQTPSHQVTQMGQEVILRCVPISNHLYFYWYRQILGQKVEFLVSFYNNEISEKSEIFDDQFSVERPDGSNFTLKIRSTKLEDSAMYFCASSAGSLEAFFGQGTRLTVV.

The V gene is TRBV5-4, the J gene TRBJ1-1; D remains unclear. Trimming removed 4 bases from V and 3 bases from J, with 16 bases in between. CDR3 size: 15 residues. CDR1 is SGHNT and CDR2 is YYREEE in the germline V gene (reference sequence). The CDR3 loop is CASSRIRGKDTEAFF. The CDR3 nucleotides read TGTGCCAGCAGCAGGATCCGGGGTAAGGACACTGAAGCTTTCTTT.

About this clone: Other DNA sequences of this sample code for an identical CDR3. The chain joins TRBV19 to TRBJ1-1; 8 bases are shared with TRBD1. The length of the CDR3 is 14 residues. Germline lookup yields CDR1 LNHDA and CDR2 SQIVND (reference sequence). V shed 6 bases, J shed 1 base, and the junction held 4 bases outside the gene matches. CDR3 residues: CASSPGTGNTEAFF. The CDR3 DNA follows: TGTGCCAGTAGCCCCGGGACAGGGAACACTGAAGCTTTCTTT.

The CDR3 region is CSVGGGGGVQETQYF. Here the CDR3 DNA reads TGCAGCGTTGGAGGGGGTGGGGGGGTCCAAGAGACCCAGTACTTC. The chain recombines TRBV29-1 with TRBJ2-5, with D possibly matching TRBD2 (7 bases). Germline V gives CDR1 SQVTM, CDR2 ANQGSEA. This CDR3 spans 15 amino acids. Trimming cost V 4 bases and J 1 base, with 16 bases left between them.

The gene calls are TRBV6-5 and TRBJ2-7; 11 bases map to TRBD2. This CDR3 is built from 13 residues. Germline V gives CDR1 MNHEY, CDR2 SVGAGI. The V segment lost 10 bases and the J segment 2 bases; nucleotides outside the gene matches: 4. This CDR3 reads CATGTSGTYEQYF. Written as DNA, the CDR3 is TGTGCCACCGGGACTAGCGGAACCTACGAGCAGTACTTC.

The chain employs TRBV19 and TRBJ2-1, with TRBD2 matching 12 bases. The CDR3 is made up of 14 amino acids. J gave up 7 bases and V 8 bases, and 6 bases lay outside the gene matches. From germline, CDR1 is LNHDA and CDR2 SQIVND (reference sequence). The CDR3 spells CASLAGGPINEQFF. Written as DNA, the CDR3 is TGTGCCAGTCTAGCGGGAGGGCCTATAAATGAGCAGTTCTTC. The full variable domain, its missing parts supplied by reference TRBV19 and TRBJ2-1, is DGGITQSPKYLFRKEGQNVTLSCEQNLNHDAMYWYRQDPGQGLRLIYYSQIVNDFQKGDIAEGYSVSREKKESFPLTVTSAQKNPTAFYLCASLAGGPINEQFFGPGTRLTVL.

This chain connects TRBV19 to TRBJ2-2; 7 bases agree with TRBD1. The ends lost 9 bases at V and 1 base at J; junction bases unmatched: 14. The germline CDR1 and CDR2 sequences are LNHDA and SQIVND (reference sequence). The CDR3 length is 17 residues. Here the CDR3 DNA reads TGTGCCAGCGGGGACAGATCCCTTTTGCAGAACACCGGGGAGCTGTTTTTT. Translating it yields CASGDRSLLQNTGELFF.

The chain uses TRBV4-3 and TRBJ1-1; 7 bases match TRBD1. The ends lost 4 bases at V and 2 bases at J; junction bases unmatched: 4. The length of the CDR3 is 14 residues. Germline loops: CDR1 LGHNA, CDR2 YSLEER. The CDR3 protein is CASSRTGHNTEAFF. For the CDR3, the DNA is TGCGCCAGCAGCCGGACAGGCCATAACACTGAAGCTTTCTTT.

The chain is built from TRBV30 and TRBJ2-6; D unclear. Deletions cut 0 bases from V and 0 bases from J, with 12 bases between. Germline CDR1 GTSNPN, CDR2 SVGIG (reference sequence). CDR3 size: 17 residues. The CDR3 region is CAWSVRYPSSGANVLTF. CDR3 bases: TGTGCCTGGAGTGTACGATACCCTAGCTCTGGGGCCAACGTCCTGACTTTC.

This chain joins TRBV30 and TRBJ2-1; D gene ambiguous. Germline CDR1 is GTSNPN and CDR2 is SVGIG (reference sequence). The CDR3 has 11 amino acids. Trimming left V 6 bases short and J 5 bases short, with 8 bases between. The CDR3 loop reads CACHGNNEQFF. As DNA, the CDR3 is TGTGCCTGCCATGGTAACAATGAGCAGTTCTTC. The full variable domain, its missing parts supplied by reference TRBV30 and TRBJ2-1, is SQTIHQWPATLVQPVGSPLSLECTVEGTSNPNLYWYRQAAGRGLQLLFYSVGIGQISSEVPQNLSASRPQDRQFILSSKKLLLSDSGFYLCACHGNNEQFFGPGTRLTVL.

This clone showed up just a few times. The chain recombines TRBV27 with TRBJ2-5; 12 bases are shared with TRBD2. This CDR3 comprises 16 residues. Trimming at V came to 6 bases and at J to 4 bases, leaving 9 bases not matched to a gene. CDR1 is MNHEY and CDR2 is SMNVEV in the germline V gene (reference sequence). The CDR3 DNA reads as TGTGCCAGCAGCTACCTTCTAGCGGGGGGGCTAGAGACCCAGTACTTC. Amino acids: CASSYLLAGGLETQYF.

The chain joins TRBV5-6 to TRBJ1-1; TRBD1 is a possible D gene (6 bases). Germline V gives CDR1 SGHDT, CDR2 YYEEEE. The ends were cut back, 0 bases at V and 6 bases at J, with 9 bases in the middle. CDR3 length: 13 amino acids. Written as DNA, the CDR3 is TGTGCCAGCAGCTTGGGGGGGGCCGCTGAAGCTTTCTTT. Encoded protein: CASSLGGAAEAFF.

The chain has TRBV29-1 and TRBJ2-1; D tentatively reads TRBD1 or TRBD2 (5 bases each). The CDR3 runs to 14 residues. Trimming removed 6 bases from V and 7 bases from J, with 19 bases in between. Germline V gives CDR1 SQVTM, CDR2 ANQGSEA. In nucleotides, the CDR3 is TGCAGCGTGCTGAGAGAGGGGACGTATAATGAGCAGTTCTTC. Its translation is CSVLREGTYNEQFF.

The J gene is TRBJ1-4, the V gene TRBV18; D is uncertain. Germline V gene data show CDR1 as KGHSH and CDR2 as LQKENI. Trimming pared 3 bases from V and 0 bases from J, leaving 8 bases between. The CDR3 consists of 15 residues. CDR3: CASSPGTATNEKLFF. The CDR3 region has the DNA TGTGCCAGCTCACCGGGCACCGCAACTAATGAAAAACTGTTTTTT.